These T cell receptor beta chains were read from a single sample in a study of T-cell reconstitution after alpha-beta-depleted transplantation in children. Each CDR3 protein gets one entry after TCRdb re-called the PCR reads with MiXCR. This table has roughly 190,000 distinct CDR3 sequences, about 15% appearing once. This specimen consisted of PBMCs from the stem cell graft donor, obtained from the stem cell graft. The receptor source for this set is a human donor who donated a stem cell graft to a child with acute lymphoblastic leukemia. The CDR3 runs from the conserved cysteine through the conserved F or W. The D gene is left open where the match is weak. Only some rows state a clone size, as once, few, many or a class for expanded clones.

TGCGCCAGCAGCTTGGCGCCGGGACAGGATATCAATGAGCAGTTCTTC CASSLAPGQDINEQFF TRBV5-1 many TRBJ2-1 TRBD1
TGCAGCGTTGGACAGGGCTGGGGCGAGCAGTACTTC CSVGQGWGEQYF TRBV29-1 many TRBJ2-7 TRBD1
TGTGCCAGCAGCTTAGGGACGCCGGGGCCCCAGCATTTT CASSLGTPGPQHF TRBV11-2 few TRBJ1-5 -
TGCAGCGCCGCCTCGGTAGACGTTAACTATGGCTACACCTTC CSAASVDVNYGYTF TRBV29-1 - TRBJ1-2 -
TGTGCCAGCAGTCTCGGGACAGGGCGAGGGCATGAGCAGTTCTTC CASSLGTGRGHEQFF TRBV12-3/TRBV12-4 many TRBJ2-1 TRBD1
TGCGCCAGCAGCTCGACAGGGGAATTGTTAAAACTGTTTTTT CASSSTGELLKLFF TRBV5-1 many TRBJ1-4 TRBD1
TGCAGTGCTAGTGGAGGAAACACCATATATTTT CSASGGNTIYF TRBV20-1 many TRBJ1-3 -
TGCGCCAGCGCAGCCGGGACAGAAGTCTACGAGCAGTACTTC CASAAGTEVYEQYF TRBV5-1 many TRBJ2-7 TRBD1
TGTGCCAGCGGGGTCGGGGAGACCCAGTACTTC CASGVGETQYF TRBV7-8 - TRBJ2-5 -
TGTGCCATCAGTGAGGACAGCACAGATACGCAGTATTTT CAISEDSTDTQYF TRBV10-3 many TRBJ2-3 -
TGCAGTGCTAGAGATCCGGGCGCGAACACCGGGGAGCTGTTTTTT CSARDPGANTGELFF TRBV20-1 many TRBJ2-2 -
TGTGCCAGTAGTATAGATCGCGGACCTGGCGCAACTAATGAAAAACTGTTTTTT CASSIDRGPGATNEKLFF TRBV19 - TRBJ1-4 -
TGTGCCAGCAGGAAATCCGGGACAGGGATGAACACTGAAGCTTTCTTT CASRKSGTGMNTEAFF TRBV12-3/TRBV12-4 - TRBJ1-1 TRBD1
TGCGCCAGCAGCTTCGTCCCGGGAGGGCCTGGCGAGCAGTACTTC CASSFVPGGPGEQYF TRBV5-1 few TRBJ2-7 TRBD2
TGTGCCTGGAGTACAGGGGCGGCACAGCCCCAGCATTTT CAWSTGAAQPQHF TRBV30 few TRBJ1-5 TRBD1
TGCGCCAGCAGCTTACGGGGCCTGAACACTGAAGCTTTCTTT CASSLRGLNTEAFF TRBV4-1 many TRBJ1-1 -
TGCGCCAGCAGCCAAGAAAGGGGCCAGGGGTACGAGCAGTACTTC CASSQERGQGYEQYF TRBV4-1 many TRBJ2-7 -
TGTGCCACCTGCCAAGATTTGTGGGAGACCCAGTACTTC CATCQDLWETQYF TRBV3-1 once TRBJ2-5 -
TGTGCCAGCAGTCGTCTAGCGGGAGCGCTCTACAATGAGCAGTTCTTC CASSRLAGALYNEQFF TRBV12-3/TRBV12-4 many TRBJ2-1 TRBD2
TGCGCCAGCAGCTTGGACCGACCGGGGGCTTCACCCCTCCACTTT CASSLDRPGASPLHF TRBV5-1 many TRBJ1-6 -
TGTGCCAGCAGCACAACATCCGGGACTAGCGGGAGAGGAACAGATACGCAGTATTTT CASSTTSGTSGRGTDTQYF TRBV7-6 - TRBJ2-3 TRBD2
TGTGCCAGCAGCTCCCATATGGGACTAGCGGGAGTAACAGATGAGCAGTTCTTC CASSSHMGLAGVTDEQFF TRBV14 few TRBJ2-1 TRBD2
TGTGCCAGCACCCTCGGACTAGCGGGAGGTCGGGTCACCGGGGAGCTGTTTTTT CASTLGLAGGRVTGELFF TRBV6-4 few TRBJ2-2 TRBD2
TGCGCCAGCAGCTTGGTGGTAGCGGGTTCCTACAATGAGCAGTTCTTC CASSLVVAGSYNEQFF TRBV5-1 many TRBJ2-1 TRBD2
TGCAGCGTCCTACAGGGGTCCCCTGGAAACACCATATATTTT CSVLQGSPGNTIYF TRBV29-1 - TRBJ1-3 TRBD1
TGTGCCAGCAGTACGAGACTAGCTGTCGAGCAGTACTTC CASSTRLAVEQYF TRBV27 few TRBJ2-7 TRBD2
TGTGCCAGCAGGAAAGGACTAGCTGTAATAAATGAGCAGTTCTTC CASRKGLAVINEQFF TRBV12-3/TRBV12-4 many TRBJ2-1 TRBD2
TGCAGCGTTGAGGCAGGGGCGGATGAAAAACTGTTTTTT CSVEAGADEKLFF TRBV29-1 many TRBJ1-4 -
TGCGCCAGCAGCGCGAGCGGGAGCTCGATTCATGAGCAGTTCTTC CASSASGSSIHEQFF TRBV5-1 many TRBJ2-1 TRBD2
TGCAGCGTTGCTCTTTCCGGGGAGACCCAGTACTTC CSVALSGETQYF TRBV29-1 - TRBJ2-5 -
TGCAGTGCTAGAGCGGGCCGATACACTGAAGCTTTCTTT CSARAGRYTEAFF TRBV20-1 many TRBJ1-1 -
TGTGCCAGCAGTCTCCGAGGACAAAGTGAGCAGTTCTTC CASSLRGQSEQFF TRBV12-3/TRBV12-4 - TRBJ2-1 -
TGCAGTGCTAGTGTTAGCGGGAGTGAGGCAGATACGCAGTATTTT CSASVSGSEADTQYF TRBV20-1 many TRBJ2-3 TRBD2
TGCGCCAGCAGCTTGGAGCCCCAGACCGAAGAGACCCAGTACTTC CASSLEPQTEETQYF TRBV5-1 many TRBJ2-5 -
TGCAGTGCTAGAGTATTTAAACAGGGATGGAACACTGAAGCTTTCTTT CSARVFKQGWNTEAFF TRBV20-1 many TRBJ1-1 -
TGTGCCAGCAGCCGACATGACAGCTACTACGAGCAGTACTTC CASSRHDSYYEQYF TRBV13 - TRBJ2-7 -
TGTGCCAGCAGCGCCCCGGGACTAGCGAACACCGGGGAGCTGTTTTTT CASSAPGLANTGELFF TRBV7-8 many TRBJ2-2 TRBD2
TGCAGTGCTAGTCGCCCCGGAGGCACAGATACGCAGTATTTT CSASRPGGTDTQYF TRBV20-1 - TRBJ2-3 -
TGCAGTGCTAGGAACCCTAGCGGCCACTACGAGCAGTACTTC CSARNPSGHYEQYF TRBV20-1 many TRBJ2-7 TRBD2
TGTGCCAGCAGCCCACCTAGCGGGAAGTCCTACAATGAGCAGTTCTTC CASSPPSGKSYNEQFF TRBV12-3/TRBV12-4 many TRBJ2-1 TRBD2
TGCGCCAGCACCGGGAGTGTGGGCGAGCAGTACTTC CASTGSVGEQYF TRBV5-1 few TRBJ2-7 -
TGTGCCAGCAGTGAGCCCGCCCCGGGGCAGACCCACGAAGAGACCCAGTACTTC CASSEPAPGQTHEETQYF TRBV25-1 - TRBJ2-5 -